The sequence of this TCR beta chain was determined in a study of T cells in women clearing cervical HPV infection. Germline assignment: CDR1 ENHRY and CDR2 SYGVKD. This CDR3 comprises 13 residues. Losses at the gene ends were 9 bases for V and 3 bases for J; bases not matched to a gene: 7. Details on this clone: The read ends 3 residues before the CDR3 terminus; that terminus is restored from the germline J gene.

Profiling relied on immunoSEQ multiplex PCR, and the TCRdb table lists in-frame clones only, not all of them. The sample includes about 32,000 clones. This clonotype was sampled from a woman between 18 and 75 years old with a cervical HPV16 infection that either progressed to CIN3+ or cleared (not recorded which). V and J are TRBV10-3 and TRBJ2-5; 7 positions agree with TRBD1. The sequenced sample was blood buffy coat. The CDR3 sequence is CAIAGTEKETQYF. The CDR3 DNA, read in part, is TGTGCCATTGCCGGGACAGAGAAAGAGACC.